The 13 T cell receptor beta chains listed next were all sequenced from one sample in a study of cytomegalovirus exposure and HLA in healthy donors. Clones were read by immunoSEQ multiplex PCR, and TCRdb kept only the in-frame ones, dropping some. Among around 200,000 clones listed, 80% to 85% were seen once. The sequenced material came from PBMCs. The receptors come from a woman under 30 in good health and CMV-seropositive.

The chain carries TRBV18 and TRBJ2-7, with 8 bases that match TRBD2. CDR3 length: 15 amino acids. Trimming removed 3 bases from V and 0 bases from J; junction bases left unmatched: 4. Germline V gene data show CDR1 as KGHSH and CDR2 as LQKENI. The CDR3 sequence: CASSPLAGTSYEQYF. In nucleotides, the CDR3 is TGTGCCAGCTCACCCTTAGCGGGGACCTCCTACGAGCAGTACTTC.

The rearrangement links TRBV19 to TRBJ1-4, with D possibly matching TRBD1 (6 bases). Trimming pared 3 bases from V and 8 bases from J, leaving 13 bases between. There are 14 residues in the CDR3. In germline, CDR1 is LNHDA, CDR2 SQIVND (reference sequence). This chain's CDR3 is CASSMTGLDEKLFF. Here the CDR3 DNA reads TGTGCCAGTAGTATGACAGGTCTGGACGAAAAACTGTTTTTT.

This clone was detected once. This chain joins TRBV6-5 and TRBJ1-3, with D perhaps TRBD1 (5 bases). There are 15 residues in the CDR3. The V and J ends lost 5 bases and 0 bases respectively, with 11 bases between them. Germline-derived CDR1 and CDR2 are MNHEY and SVGAGI. This CDR3 reads CASSQTGVSGNTIYF. The CDR3 coding sequence is TGTGCCAGCAGTCAAACAGGCGTCTCTGGAAACACCATATATTTT.

This chain uses TRBV7-3 with TRBJ2-7; D not certain. This CDR3 region has 13 residues. The germline CDR1 and CDR2 sequences are SGHTA and FQGTGA. Trimming took 5 bases from V and 4 from J, leaving 12 bases between them. The CDR3 sequence: CASSLSPRYEQYF. CDR3 DNA sequence: TGTGCCAGCAGCCTGAGCCCGAGGTACGAGCAGTACTTC.

This clone was counted once. The chain is built from TRBV7-2 and TRBJ2-7; perhaps TRBD2 as D (5 bases). Trimming removed 3 bases at V and 3 bases at J, with 6 bases between. Per the germline V gene, CDR1 is SGHTA and CDR2 is FQGNSA. There are 12 residues in the CDR3. This CDR3 reads CASSFGVYEQYF. The CDR3 DNA sequence: TGTGCCAGCAGCTTCGGGGTCTACGAGCAGTACTTC.

The chain has TRBV13 and TRBJ2-1; perhaps TRBD2 as D (6 bases). Trimming removed 5 bases from V and 10 bases from J, with 9 bases in between. The CDR3 length is 11 residues. Germline loops: CDR1 PRHDT, CDR2 FYEKMQ (reference sequence). CDR3 nucleotides: TGTGCCAGCAGCGTGGAGGGGGAGCAGTTCTTC. This codes for CASSVEGEQFF.

The chain couples TRBV6-5 to TRBJ1-2; tentative D call: TRBD1 (5 bases). With 4 bases removed from V and 6 bases from J, the gap between germline ends came to 12 bases. The CDR3 extends over 13 amino acids. Germline V gene sequence: CDR1 MNHEY, CDR2 SVGAGI. The CDR3 region is CASSSPPGNGYTF. Written as DNA, the CDR3 is TGTGCCAGCAGTTCCCCACCAGGGAATGGCTACACCTTC.

V and J are TRBV18 and TRBJ1-5; the match to TRBD1 covers 7 bases. The J segment lost 9 bases and the V segment lost 2 bases, leaving 10 bases of the junction unmatched. The CDR3 consists of 15 residues. Per the germline V gene, CDR1 is KGHSH and CDR2 is LQKENI. CDR3 nucleotide sequence: TGTGCCAGCTCACCAGCAGGACAGGTCAGTGGGCCCCAGCATTTT. It translates to CASSPAGQVSGPQHF.

V gene TRBV4-2 combines with J gene TRBJ2-6, with a possible D match to TRBD1 (5 bases). The CDR3 is 19 residues long. The V end was cut by 2 bases, the J end by 2 bases, with 19 bases between. Germline-derived CDR1 and CDR2 are LGHNA and YNFKEQ. In nucleotides, the CDR3 is TGTGCCAGCAGCCAAAGCGTAGGCCGTGGACACCCTGGGGCCAACGTCCTGACTTTC. Residues: CASSQSVGRGHPGANVLTF.

The rearrangement uses TRBV11-2 and TRBJ2-7; TRBD1 agrees at 8 bases. Germline V gene lookup returns CDR1 SGHAT and CDR2 FQNNGV. This CDR3 spans 15 amino acids. Unmatched junction bases numbered 11, after V lost 5 bases and J lost 5 bases. This chain's CDR3 is CASSPAETGDNEQYF. DNA of the CDR3: TGTGCCAGCAGCCCCGCGGAGACAGGGGATAACGAGCAGTACTTC. The full variable domain, its missing parts supplied by reference TRBV11-2 and TRBJ2-7, is EAGVAQSPRYKIIEKRQSVAFWCNPISGHATLYWYQQILGQGPKLLIQFQNNGVVDDSQLPKDRFSAERLKGVDSTLKIQPAKLEDSAVYLCASSPAETGDNEQYFGPGTRLTVT.

The gene calls are TRBV25-1 and TRBJ2-2; TRBD1 might be the D (5 bases). This CDR3 is built from 15 residues. V was pared by 5 bases and J by 0 bases, with 10 bases between. Germline V gene data show CDR1 as MGHDK and CDR2 as SYGVNS. Here the CDR3 reads CASSKQGANTGELFF. The CDR3 coding sequence is TGTGCCAGCAGTAAGCAGGGCGCGAACACCGGGGAGCTGTTTTTT.

The chain is built from TRBV5-6 and TRBJ1-3; TRBD1 is a possible D gene (6 bases). Germline lookup yields CDR1 SGHDT and CDR2 YYEEEE. V dropped 4 bases and J dropped 0 bases, with 11 bases sitting between them. The length of the CDR3 is 15 residues. CDR3 protein: CASSLTGSSGNTIYF. CDR3 nucleotides: TGTGCCAGCAGCCTAACAGGGAGCTCTGGAAACACCATATATTTT.

V gene TRBV2 combines with J gene TRBJ1-1, with D uncertain. The germline V and J ends were trimmed by 5 bases and 1 base, with 8 bases remaining between them. There are 13 residues in the CDR3. Germline V gene sequence: CDR1 SNHLY, CDR2 FYNNEI. Written as DNA, the CDR3 is TGTGCCAGCAGTTTGGACTGGAACACTGAAGCTTTCTTT. It is translated as CASSLDWNTEAFF.